This is a list of T cell receptor beta chains from one sample in a study of cytomegalovirus exposure and HLA in healthy donors. Measured with immunoSEQ multiplex PCR; TCRdb has only the in-frame clones, and not every one. This table holds about 130,000 clones, approximately 95% found once. Source material: PBMCs. These receptors all stem from a man younger than 30 in good health and CMV-seronegative. The CDR3 runs from the conserved cysteine through the conserved F or W. Each record gives: V gene, J gene, D gene, clone size, CDR3 protein, CDR3 DNA. D genes are given only for firm matches. The size of a clone is reported for some rows only, either as once, few or many, or as a class for expanded clones.

V gene: TRBV2; J gene: TRBJ2-4; D gene: NA; clone size: NA; CDR3 protein: CASSEVTEGIQYF; CDR3 DNA: TGTGCCAGCAGTGAAGTGACGGAGGGCATTCAGTACTTC
V gene: TRBV19; J gene: TRBJ2-7; D gene: TRBD1; clone size: NA; CDR3 protein: CASRNSGTGDPYEQYF; CDR3 DNA: TGTGCCAGTAGAAATTCCGGGACAGGGGATCCCTACGAGCAGTACTTC
V gene: TRBV4-1; J gene: TRBJ2-2; D gene: NA; clone size: NA; CDR3 protein: CASSPPSGRELFF; CDR3 DNA: TGCGCCAGCAGCCCCCCCTCAGGCAGGGAGCTGTTTTTT
V gene: TRBV28; J gene: TRBJ1-5; D gene: NA; clone size: NA; CDR3 protein: CASRLSGSNQPQHF; CDR3 DNA: TGTGCCAGCAGGCTAAGCGGGAGCAATCAGCCCCAGCATTTT
V gene: TRBV2; J gene: TRBJ2-7; D gene: NA; clone size: NA; CDR3 protein: CASRASYEQYF; CDR3 DNA: TGTGCCAGCAGGGCATCCTACGAGCAGTACTTC
V gene: TRBV5-4; J gene: TRBJ2-1; D gene: NA; clone size: NA; CDR3 protein: CASSLDNRAENEQFF; CDR3 DNA: TGTGCCAGCAGCTTGGATAACAGGGCGGAGAATGAGCAGTTCTTC
V gene: TRBV19; J gene: TRBJ2-7; D gene: TRBD2; clone size: NA; CDR3 protein: CASSIALATSLYEQYF; CDR3 DNA: TGTGCCAGTAGTATCGCCCTAGCGACTAGCCTCTACGAGCAGTACTTC
V gene: TRBV7-9; J gene: TRBJ1-4; D gene: TRBD1; clone size: once; CDR3 protein: CASSSGTGRLFF; CDR3 DNA: TGTGCCAGCAGCTCCGGGACAGGGCGACTGTTTTTT
V gene: TRBV9; J gene: TRBJ2-2; D gene: NA; clone size: NA; CDR3 protein: CASSVGHSANTGELFF; CDR3 DNA: TGTGCCAGCAGCGTAGGGCACAGTGCGAACACCGGGGAGCTGTTTTTT
V gene: TRBV7-2; J gene: TRBJ2-1; D gene: TRBD2; clone size: NA; CDR3 protein: CASSLASGNNEQFF; CDR3 DNA: TGTGCCAGCAGCTTAGCTAGCGGGAACAATGAGCAGTTCTTC
V gene: TRBV9; J gene: TRBJ1-2; D gene: NA; clone size: NA; CDR3 protein: CASSALNYGYTF; CDR3 DNA: TGTGCCAGCAGCGCTCTAAACTATGGCTACACCTTC
V gene: TRBV7-2; J gene: TRBJ1-2; D gene: NA; clone size: NA; CDR3 protein: CASSLGGNYGYTF; CDR3 DNA: TGTGCCAGCAGCTTAGGAGGGAACTATGGCTACACCTTC
V gene: TRBV9; J gene: TRBJ2-7; D gene: NA; clone size: NA; CDR3 protein: CASSARDKSYEQYF; CDR3 DNA: TGTGCCAGCAGCGCCCGGGACAAGAGCTACGAGCAGTACTTC
V gene: TRBV7-3; J gene: TRBJ2-3; D gene: TRBD1; clone size: NA; CDR3 protein: CASSPGTGVRDTQYF; CDR3 DNA: TGTGCCAGCAGCCCCGGGACAGGGGTGAGAGATACGCAGTATTTT
V gene: TRBV9; J gene: TRBJ2-3; D gene: TRBD2; clone size: NA; CDR3 protein: CASSPGLAPTDTQYF; CDR3 DNA: TGTGCCAGCAGCCCAGGACTAGCGCCCACAGATACGCAGTATTTT
V gene: TRBV27; J gene: TRBJ2-5; D gene: TRBD2; clone size: once; CDR3 protein: CASSSWGGQETQYF; CDR3 DNA: TGTGCCAGCAGTTCATGGGGGGGCCAAGAGACCCAGTACTTC
V gene: TRBV7-2; J gene: TRBJ2-1; D gene: NA; clone size: once; CDR3 protein: CASSLDAHNEQFF; CDR3 DNA: TGTGCCAGCAGCTTAGACGCGCACAATGAGCAGTTCTTC